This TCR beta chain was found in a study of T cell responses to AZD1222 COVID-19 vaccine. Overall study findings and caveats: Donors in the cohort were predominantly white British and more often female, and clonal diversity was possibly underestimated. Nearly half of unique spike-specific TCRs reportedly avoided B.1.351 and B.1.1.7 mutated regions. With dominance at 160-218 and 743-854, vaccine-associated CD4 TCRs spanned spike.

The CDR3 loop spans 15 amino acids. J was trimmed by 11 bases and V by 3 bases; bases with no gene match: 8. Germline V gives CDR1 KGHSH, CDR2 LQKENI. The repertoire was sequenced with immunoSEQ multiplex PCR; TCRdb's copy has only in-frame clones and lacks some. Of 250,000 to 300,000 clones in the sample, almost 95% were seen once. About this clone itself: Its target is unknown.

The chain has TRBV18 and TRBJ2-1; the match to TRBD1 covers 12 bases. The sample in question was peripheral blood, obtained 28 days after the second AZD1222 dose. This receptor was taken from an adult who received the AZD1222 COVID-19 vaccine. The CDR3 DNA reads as TGTGCCAGCTCACCGCCCTCGGGACAGGGGGCTAAGCAGTTCTTC. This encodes CASSPPSGQGAKQFF.